This T cell receptor beta chain was sequenced in a study of early T cells in non-severe SARS-CoV-2 infection. In the study overall: RNA in bulk from unsorted whole blood was sequenced, and chains were unpaired. Study findings and constraints: Private and CD4 specificities were missed by VDJdb matching, which favored anti-spike CD8 responses.

V was cut by 5 bases and J by 2 bases, with 21 bases left in between. CDR3 length equals 18 residues. Germline values: CDR1 SGHTA, CDR2 FQGTGA. In its sample, this clonotype was seen many times. Its target is unknown. Attachment of unique molecular identifiers to individual cDNA molecules was performed. Each CDR3 protein is one row after TCRdb ran MiXCR on the 5' RACE reads. The top ten clones hold about 3% of a sample with approximately 60,000 distinct CDR3 sequences, over 9.5% of them seen once. Sequencing was done on a sample of whole blood. The genes are TRBV7-3 and TRBJ2-2; D is uncertain. The receptor was isolated from an adult who was a healthcare worker with PCR-confirmed SARS-CoV-2 infection or an uninfected control (not recorded which). For the CDR3, the DNA is TGTGCCAGCAGCCCATTCGTAAACGACCTTTCAAACACCGGGGAGCTGTTTTTT. Residues: CASSPFVNDLSNTGELFF.